These 2 T cell receptor beta chains originate from one sample sequenced in a study of blood T cell repertoires in COVID-19. Method: immunoSEQ multiplex PCR; TCRdb's copy keeps in-frame clones and lacks some. The sample yields around 150,000 clones, roughly 82% seen once. Sample: peripheral blood. Receptors were obtained from a woman aged 40 to 50 with COVID-19, enrolled during active disease.

The J gene is TRBJ1-1, the V gene TRBV6-5; D might be TRBD1 (6 bases). This CDR3 has 15 amino acids. Between the trimmed V and J ends, which lost 6 bases and 2 bases, there was a span of 16 bases. From germline, CDR1 is MNHEY and CDR2 SVGAGI. The CDR3 reads CASSPRGHGNTEAFF. The CDR3 coding sequence is TGTGCCAGCAGCCCCAGGGGCCACGGTAACACTGAAGCTTTCTTT.

V usage is TRBV10-2 and J usage is TRBJ2-1; TRBD1 is a possible D gene (6 bases). Trimming removed 3 bases at V and 7 bases at J, with 10 bases between. CDR3 size: 13 residues. Germline CDR1 WSHSY, CDR2 SAAADI. In DNA, the CDR3 is TGCGCCAGCAGTGAACAGGGTTGGAATGAGCAGTTCTTC. As protein: CASSEQGWNEQFF.